Listed here are 27 T cell receptor beta chains from one sample, sequenced in a study of patients and donors after allogeneic stem cell transplantation. MiXCR, applied by TCRdb to the RT-PCR reads, yields one record per CDR3 protein. In the table there are about 74,000 distinct CDR3 sequences, approximately 26% of which are singletons. The material sequenced was blood, either unsorted or a sorted T cell fraction (not recorded which). Receptor source: a human donor who was either an allogeneic HSCT recipient or a stem cell or donor lymphocyte infusion donor (not recorded which). It is not recorded whose cells these are; they may come from a transplant donor.

In this sample, this clonotype turned up a few times. This chain joins TRBV20-1 and TRBJ1-1, with a possible D match to TRBD1 (6 bases). CDR1 is DFQATT and CDR2 is SNEGSKA in the germline V gene (reference sequence). This CDR3 has 14 residues. V lost 1 base and J 1 base, leaving 10 bases between the germline ends. The DNA for the CDR3 is TGCAGTGCTAGAGTGGGGGGCCCGAACACTGAAGCTTTCTTT. Its translation: CSARVGGPNTEAFF.

This clonotype has only a few counts. The V call is TRBV7-2, the J call TRBJ1-4; D is undetermined. This CDR3 has 15 amino acids. Per germline, CDR1 SGHTA and CDR2 FQGNSA. V was trimmed by 0 bases and J by 0 bases, leaving 5 bases between them. The CDR3 bases are TGTGCCAGCAGCTTAGCTCCGGCAACTAATGAAAAACTGTTTTTT. It is translated as CASSLAPATNEKLFF.

The chain uses TRBV6-5 and TRBJ1-2; 7 nucleotides align to TRBD1. V shed 4 bases and J 5 bases; nucleotides not matched to a gene: 4. CDR3 length: 13 residues. Germline V lookup: CDR1 MNHEY, CDR2 SVGAGI. CDR3 sequence (DNA): TGTGCCAGCAGTTCGACAGGGTTTTATGGCTACACCTTC. Encoded protein: CASSSTGFYGYTF.

V gene TRBV7-2 combines with J gene TRBJ2-3; maybe TRBD1 (6 bases). Germline V gives CDR1 SGHTA, CDR2 FQGNSA. This CDR3 region has 15 residues. Trimming removed 1 base at V and 2 bases at J, with 10 bases between. CDR3 in amino acids: CASSLVDRITDTQYF. The CDR3, as DNA: TGTGCCAGCAGCTTAGTGGACAGAATCACAGATACGCAGTATTTT.

The rearrangement links TRBV11-2 to TRBJ1-2, with D possibly being TRBD1 (6 bases). V was pared by 5 bases and J by 0 bases, with 16 bases between. This CDR3 region has 16 residues. Germline V lookup: CDR1 SGHAT, CDR2 FQNNGV. The CDR3 DNA reads as TGTGCCAGCAGCAAGACTCAGGGGCCGGCTAACTATGGCTACACCTTC. Protein: CASSKTQGPANYGYTF.

V usage is TRBV20-1 and J usage is TRBJ2-3; possibly TRBD1 for D (5 bases). The CDR3 covers 15 residues. The germline gives CDR1 DFQATT, CDR2 SNEGSKA (reference sequence). V was cut by 2 bases and J by 0 bases, with 12 bases left in between. This CDR3 is CSARQLGASTDTQYF. The CDR3 region has the DNA TGCAGTGCTAGACAGCTAGGGGCTAGCACAGATACGCAGTATTTT.

The chain has TRBV27 and TRBJ1-2; 7 bases agree with TRBD1. V shed 6 bases and J 2 bases; nucleotides not matched to a gene: 3. The CDR3 contains 13 residues. Per the germline V gene, CDR1 is MNHEY and CDR2 is SMNVEV (reference sequence). CDR3 coding DNA: TGTGCCAGCAGCACAGGGGTCAACTATGGCTACACCTTC. Amino acids: CASSTGVNYGYTF.

A few counts support this clonotype. V is TRBV12-3 or TRBV12-4 and J is TRBJ1-1, with D tentatively TRBD1 (6 bases). V gave up 1 base and J gave up 4 bases, with 16 bases separating them. This CDR3 spans 16 amino acids. The CDR3: CASSLDRTVTTTEAFF. Here the CDR3 DNA reads TGTGCCAGCAGTTTAGATAGGACAGTAACAACCACTGAAGCTTTCTTT.

The chain has TRBV29-1 and TRBJ2-1, with D hard to call. The ends were cut back, 0 bases at V and 7 bases at J, with 10 bases in the middle. CDR3 length equals 13 residues. Per germline, CDR1 SQVTM and CDR2 ANQGSEA. CDR3 loop: CSVEDLRSNEQFF. For the CDR3, the DNA is TGCAGCGTTGAAGATCTGAGGAGTAATGAGCAGTTCTTC.

The chain has TRBV13 and TRBJ2-7; 10 bases align to TRBD1. The CDR3 has 15 amino acids. Germline CDR1 is PRHDT and CDR2 is FYEKMQ (reference sequence). V lost 5 bases, J lost 2 bases, and 6 bases stayed unmatched. CDR3 region: CASSADRGRTYEQYF. DNA for the CDR3: TGTGCCAGCAGCGCCGACAGGGGGCGAACCTACGAGCAGTACTTC.

The V call is TRBV5-1, the J call TRBJ2-3; D might be TRBD2 (7 bases). V lost 4 bases to trimming and J lost 3 bases, with 12 bases between them. Per germline, CDR1 SGHRS and CDR2 YFSETQ. This CDR3 comprises 14 residues. The DNA of the CDR3 is TGCGCCAGCAGCCGGGGGGCCGGGACAGATACGCAGTATTTT. Its protein product is CASSRGAGTDTQYF.

The V gene is TRBV5-6, the J gene TRBJ2-1; TRBD2 matches at 11 bases. This CDR3 is built from 15 residues. CDR1 and CDR2 from the germline V gene are SGHDT and YYEEEE. J gave up 3 bases and V 4 bases, and 3 bases lay outside the gene matches. DNA of the CDR3: TGTGCCAGCAGCCTAACTAGCGGGAGCTACAATGAGCAGTTCTTC. It encodes CASSLTSGSYNEQFF.

The rearrangement joins TRBV3-1 to TRBJ2-1, with no clear D. The CDR3 is 14 residues long. The germline CDR1 and CDR2 sequences are LGHDT and YNNKEL (reference sequence). V lost 2 bases, J lost 2 bases, and 7 bases lay in between. This chain's CDR3 is CASSQRKAYNEQFF. The CDR3 nucleotides read TGTGCCAGCAGCCAACGGAAGGCCTACAATGAGCAGTTCTTC.

The rearrangement uses TRBV20-1 and TRBJ2-3, with 13 nucleotides matching TRBD2. The CDR3 is made up of 20 amino acids. V shed 1 base and J 2 bases; nucleotides not matched to a gene: 15. CDR1 is DFQATT, CDR2 SNEGSKA, per germline (reference sequence). CDR3 coding DNA: TGCAGTGCTAGAGGAACATTCACTAGCGGGGGGGCCCTAGTCACAGATACGCAGTATTTT. Translation gives CSARGTFTSGGALVTDTQYF.

V and J are TRBV5-5 and TRBJ1-2, with D possibly matching TRBD1 (6 bases). The CDR3 has 14 amino acids. Trimming removed 2 bases at V and 4 bases at J, with 12 bases between. CDR1 and CDR2 from the germline V gene are SGHKS and YYEKEE (reference sequence). The CDR3 coding sequence is TGTGCCAGCAGCTTCGGGGGCGCGGGCTATGGCTACACCTTC. This translates into CASSFGGAGYGYTF.

The V and J genes are TRBV2 and TRBJ2-1; no definite D call. V lost 2 bases and J lost 7, with 6 bases in between. Germline V gene sequence: CDR1 SNHLY, CDR2 FYNNEI. CDR3 size: 12 residues. In nucleotides, the CDR3 is TGTGCCAGCAGTGAACTAGGGAATGAGCAGTTCTTC. Encoded protein: CASSELGNEQFF. The full variable domain, with the rest looked up from reference TRBV2 and TRBJ2-1, is EPEVTQTPSHQVTQMGQEVILRCVPISNHLYFYWYRQILGQKVEFLVSFYNNEISEKSEIFDDQFSVERPDGSNFTLKIRSTKLEDSAMYFCASSELGNEQFFGPGTRLTVL.

V is TRBV6-6 and J is TRBJ2-6; D ambiguous. V was trimmed by 5 bases and J by 0 bases, leaving 8 bases between them. The germline CDR1 and CDR2 sequences are MNHNY and SVGAGI (reference sequence). The CDR3 loop spans 15 amino acids. CDR3: CASSPGHSGANVLTF. CDR3 in DNA: TGTGCCAGCAGTCCGGGTCACTCTGGGGCCAACGTCCTGACTTTC.

This clonotype has more than one count but fewer than ten. The rearrangement uses TRBV5-1 and TRBJ1-1; 8 nucleotides align to TRBD1. The germline gives CDR1 SGHRS, CDR2 YFSETQ. With 3 bases clipped from V and 4 bases from J, the junction kept 5 bases outside the gene matches. The CDR3 consists of 14 residues. CDR3 bases: TGCGCCAGCAGCTCCCAGGGGGCGAGCACTGAAGCTTTCTTT. Its protein is CASSSQGASTEAFF.

The chain uses TRBV4-1 and TRBJ2-7, with 9 nucleotides matching TRBD1. Germline V gives CDR1 MGHRA, CDR2 YSYEKL. The CDR3 has 15 amino acids. V lost 4 bases to trimming and J lost 5 bases; unmatched junction nucleotides: 9. The CDR3 spells CASSLLWTGDHEQYF. Written as DNA, the CDR3 is TGCGCCAGCAGCCTCCTTTGGACAGGGGACCACGAGCAGTACTTC.

The rearrangement links TRBV19 to TRBJ1-1, with D maybe TRBD1 (6 bases). The CDR3 has 14 residues. Trimming removed 7 bases at V and 4 bases at J, with 16 bases between. CDR1 and CDR2 (germline): LNHDA, SQIVND (reference sequence). This CDR3 reads CASMSGQGGTEAFF. The CDR3 region has the DNA TGTGCCAGTATGTCCGGGCAAGGGGGCACTGAAGCTTTCTTT.

This clonotype was seen a few times. The chain is built from TRBV7-2 and TRBJ2-3; TRBD1 might be the D (6 bases). Trimming removed 4 bases from V and 0 bases from J, with 14 bases in between. The CDR3 totals 16 residues. Germline lookup yields CDR1 SGHTA and CDR2 FQGNSA. CDR3 sequence reads: CASSSDRFFSTDTQYF. The CDR3 coding sequence is TGTGCCAGCAGCTCGGACAGATTCTTTAGCACAGATACGCAGTATTTT.

This clonotype was observed a handful of times. The chain combines TRBV12-3 or TRBV12-4 with TRBJ2-3, with D perhaps TRBD1 or TRBD2 (6 bases each). V was trimmed by 4 bases and J by 0 bases, leaving 8 bases between them. The CDR3 sequence is 14 residues long. The CDR3: CASSSGGSTDTQYF. The CDR3 DNA reads as TGTGCCAGCAGTTCCGGGGGCAGCACAGATACGCAGTATTTT.

V usage is TRBV27 and J usage is TRBJ2-3; 8 bases align to TRBD2. In germline, CDR1 is MNHEY, CDR2 SMNVEV (reference sequence). V was pared by 8 bases and J by 2 bases, with 12 bases of the junction left unmatched. CDR3 length: 16 residues. The CDR3 reads CASCGLREGLTDTQYF. The CDR3 DNA is TGTGCCAGCTGCGGCCTACGGGAGGGCCTCACAGATACGCAGTATTTT.

The V call is TRBV20-1, the J call TRBJ2-7; 9 bases match TRBD1. V lost 4 bases to trimming and J lost 3 bases; unmatched junction nucleotides: 4. Per germline, CDR1 DFQATT and CDR2 SNEGSKA (reference sequence). The CDR3 loop spans 13 amino acids. For the CDR3, the DNA is TGCAGTGCTACGGAGACAGGGGGCTACGAGCAGTACTTC. Protein: CSATETGGYEQYF.

Only a few counts were recorded for this clonotype. The V and J genes are TRBV29-1 and TRBJ2-3; TRBD1 matches 8 bases. The CDR3 has 12 residues. Germline CDR1 and CDR2: SQVTM and ANQGSEA. The CDR3 spells CTTDRGTDTQYF. The CDR3, as DNA: TGCACCACGGACAGGGGCACAGATACGCAGTATTTT.

This clonotype was seen more than once but under ten times. This chain uses TRBV20-1 with TRBJ2-3; D remains ambiguous. CDR3 length: 13 residues. V was trimmed by 5 bases and J by 1 base, leaving 10 bases between them. Germline V gives CDR1 DFQATT, CDR2 SNEGSKA (reference sequence). CDR3 loop: CSARELGTDTQYF. CDR3 bases: TGCAGTGCTCGCGAGCTGGGCACAGATACGCAGTATTTT.

This chain links TRBV20-1 with TRBJ2-2, with D possibly being TRBD2 (5 bases). The germline CDR1 and CDR2 sequences are DFQATT and SNEGSKA (reference sequence). The V and J ends lost 6 bases and 3 bases respectively, with 17 bases between them. There are 15 residues in the CDR3. The CDR3 loop reads CSATQDVGDTGELFF. CDR3 bases: TGCAGTGCAACGCAAGATGTGGGAGACACCGGGGAGCTGTTTTTT.